The subject of this entry is one T cell receptor beta chain. The CDR3 length is 15 residues. Germline CDR1 LGHDT, CDR2 YNNKEL (reference sequence). V gave up 0 bases and J gave up 8 bases, with 14 bases separating them. TCR beta chains were sequenced at survey level with immunoSEQ. Only in-frame clones appear in the TCRdb table, and some are missing; sequencing was by immunoSEQ multiplex PCR. Seen here are nearly 70,000 clones, just over 90% observed once, and the top ten hold 4% to 5%. The chain has TRBV3-1 (or the pseudogene TRBV3-2) and TRBJ2-1; possible D gene TRBD2, 5 bases. This TCR was sampled from a man aged 35 to 55 with rheumatoid arthritis. Sequenced material: PBMCs. This chain's CDR3 is CASSQDRLPGDEQFF. CDR3 nucleotide sequence: TGTGCCAGCAGCCAAGATCGACTTCCCGGGGATGAGCAGTTCTTC.